The text below deals with one T cell receptor beta chain. Its antigen is unidentified. The entry originates in a study of Ad26.COV2.S vaccination and SARS-CoV-2 variants. Study at large: Each vaccinee took Ad26.COV2.S intramuscularly, once or twice 56 days apart. Study outcomes and limitations: Spike-specific TCR breadth ran higher among vaccine recipients than placebo recipients.

Method: immunoSEQ multiplex PCR; TCRdb's copy keeps in-frame clones and lacks some. Of fewer than 800,000 clones detected, 89% appear once; the ten largest clones hold 1.5%. Treatment of the sample: over 15 received Ad26.COV2.S at low or high dose, single or two shots; about 5 received placebo; per-sample allocation not given. Day 63 after the first injection of vaccine or placebo was the sampling time. A Boston donor was an adult aged 18-55 years. V was pared by 8 bases and J by 0 bases, with 5 bases between. The length of the CDR3 is 12 residues. The receptor was derived from a person aged 18 to 59 who received the Ad26.COV2.S COVID-19 vaccine or a placebo. Sequencing was performed on peripheral blood, taken in a trial of Ad26.COV2.S vaccine versus placebo. This chain links TRBV12-3 or TRBV12-4 with TRBJ2-1, with D hard to call. The CDR3 protein is CASFRSYNEQFF. The CDR3 DNA follows: TGTGCCAGCTTTCGCTCCTACAATGAGCAGTTCTTC.